This T cell receptor (beta chain) stems from a study of identical twins. The CDR3 sequence is 14 residues long. In germline, CDR1 is MNHNS, CDR2 SASEGT. With 6 bases removed from V and 6 bases from J, the gap between germline ends came to 18 bases. Template switching supplied a universal primer site; unique molecular identifiers were carried on the cDNA. In TCRdb, the 5' RACE reads were re-called with MiXCR into one record per CDR3 protein. The table lists 230,000 or so distinct CDR3 sequences, about 8% of them singletons, with 2.5% to 3.5% in the top ten. This sample was shared with a second study, whose subject was yellow fever vaccine responses in identical twins.

The TCR comes from a woman under 30 in good health. The specimen was CD8+ T cells sorted from blood. The V and J genes are TRBV6-1 and TRBJ2-7, with D perhaps matching TRBD1 (6 bases). CDR3 sequence reads: CASRPRDTHPEQYF. Here the CDR3 DNA reads TGTGCCAGCAGACCCCGGGACACCCACCCCGAGCAGTACTTC.